The rows below give T cell receptor beta chains drawn from one sample of a study of shared clonotypes between healthy human individuals. The repertoire was sequenced with immunoSEQ multiplex PCR; TCRdb's copy has only in-frame clones and lacks some. This table has fewer than 800,000 clones, around 90% appearing once. The sample consisted of naive CD8+ T cells sorted from blood. These receptors originate from a man aged 25 to 45 in good health. Each CDR3 is given with its conserved first and last residue. A D gene is named only where the DNA matches it firmly. For some rows the clone size is stated as once, few or many, or as a class when expanded; others skip it.

v_call	clone_size	j_call	d_call	cdr3_aa	cdr3_nt
TRBV2	NA	TRBJ2-7	TRBD1	CASSISGTGVYEQYF	TGTGCCAGCAGTATCTCCGGGACAGGGGTTTACGAGCAGTACTTC
TRBV15	NA	TRBJ2-5	TRBD1	CATSSQGEETQYF	TGTGCCACCAGCAGCCAGGGGGAAGAGACCCAGTACTTC
TRBV5-1	NA	TRBJ2-7	TRBD2	CASSYTSGRAYEQYF	TGCGCCAGCAGCTACACTAGCGGGAGAGCCTACGAGCAGTACTTC
TRBV5-4	NA	TRBJ2-7	TRBD1	CASSLWDRSYEQYF	TGTGCCAGCAGCCTATGGGACAGGTCCTACGAGCAGTACTTC
TRBV27	NA	TRBJ2-1	NA	CASSLLAGFYNEQFF	TGTGCCAGCAGTCTCCTGGCGGGCTTTTACAATGAGCAGTTCTTC
TRBV12-5	NA	TRBJ1-1	NA	CASGFGGRDTEAFF	TGTGCTAGTGGTTTTGGGGGTCGGGACACTGAAGCTTTCTTT
TRBV10-2	many	TRBJ2-5	TRBD2	CASEGLAGETQYF	TGCGCCAGTGAGGGACTAGCGGGAGAGACCCAGTACTTC
TRBV28	NA	TRBJ2-7	NA	CASSLRRGYEQYF	TGTGCCAGCAGTTTGCGGAGAGGCTACGAGCAGTACTTC
TRBV29-1	NA	TRBJ2-3	NA	CSVIPAHRPVSDTQYF	TGCAGCGTTATTCCCGCTCATCGGCCCGTTAGCGATACGCAGTATTTT
TRBV9	NA	TRBJ2-1	NA	CASSVGGGNEQFF	TGTGCCAGCAGCGTAGGAGGTGGCAATGAGCAGTTCTTC
TRBV7-9	NA	TRBJ2-5	TRBD2	CASSSTSGILGETQYF	TGTGCCAGCAGCTCGACTAGCGGGATTTTAGGAGAGACCCAGTACTTC
TRBV5-1	NA	TRBJ1-1	NA	CASSLISGGSRDTEAFF	TGCGCCAGCAGCTTAATTTCCGGGGGAAGTAGGGATACTGAAGCTTTCTTT
TRBV9	NA	TRBJ2-7	TRBD1	CASSVSGQGDEQYF	TGTGCCAGCAGCGTCTCCGGACAGGGGGACGAGCAGTACTTC
TRBV5-6	NA	TRBJ1-5	NA	CASSFGAEPQHF	TGTGCCAGCAGCTTCGGAGCGGAGCCCCAGCATTTT
TRBV6-5	NA	TRBJ1-2	NA	CASSWQGLNYGYTF	TGTGCCAGCAGTTGGCAGGGCTTAAACTATGGCTACACCTTC
TRBV9	NA	TRBJ2-2	TRBD2	CASSPEGLAGITGELFF	TGTGCCAGCAGCCCAGAGGGACTAGCGGGAATTACCGGGGAGCTGTTTTTT
TRBV6-6	NA	TRBJ1-2	NA	CASSYSDSNYGYTF	TGTGCCAGCAGTTACTCGGACAGTAACTATGGCTACACCTTC
TRBV7-9	few	TRBJ2-2	NA	CASSLGRNTGELFF	TGTGCCAGCAGCTTAGGACGGAACACCGGGGAGCTGTTTTTT
TRBV6-5	NA	TRBJ1-1	NA	CASSYTEADEAFF	TGTGCCAGCAGTTACACCGAGGCGGATGAAGCTTTCTTT
TRBV10-3	NA	TRBJ2-3	NA	CAISEWPSGGTDTQYF	TGTGCCATCAGTGAGTGGCCCTCGGGGGGCACAGATACGCAGTATTTT
TRBV27	NA	TRBJ2-1	TRBD2	CASSLGLAGTNEQFF	TGTGCCAGCAGTTTAGGACTAGCGGGGACTAATGAGCAGTTCTTC
TRBV6-5	NA	TRBJ2-3	TRBD1	CASSYDRADTQYF	TGTGCCAGCAGTTACGACAGGGCAGATACGCAGTATTTT
TRBV9	NA	TRBJ2-5	TRBD1	CASSVGGGETQYF	TGTGCCAGCAGCGTAGGAGGGGGCGAGACCCAGTACTTC
TRBV7-3	NA	TRBJ2-1	TRBD1	CASSPGGNWNEQFF	TGTGCCAGCAGTCCAGGGGGCAATTGGAATGAGCAGTTCTTC
TRBV11-3	NA	TRBJ2-7	NA	CASSPRGTYEQYF	TGTGCCAGCAGCCCCAGGGGAACCTACGAGCAGTACTTC
TRBV9	NA	TRBJ2-5	TRBD2	CASSTQGLAGVETQYF	TGTGCCAGCAGCACCCAAGGACTAGCGGGGGTCGAGACCCAGTACTTC
TRBV10-3	NA	TRBJ2-3	TRBD1	CAISGGQGRATDTQYF	TGTGCCATCAGTGGGGGACAGGGTCGCGCCACAGATACGCAGTATTTT
TRBV5-1	NA	TRBJ2-1	TRBD2	CASSLGTSSNEQFF	TGCGCCAGCAGCTTGGGGACTAGCTCCAATGAGCAGTTCTTC
TRBV30	NA	TRBJ2-7	NA	CAWTSHSYEQYF	TGTGCCTGGACATCGCATTCCTACGAGCAGTACTTC
TRBV6-5	NA	TRBJ1-1	NA	CASSLSGDTEAFF	TGTGCTAGCAGCCTTTCAGGCGACACTGAAGCTTTCTTT
TRBV29-1	NA	TRBJ2-7	TRBD2	CSVEGALAGVYEQYF	TGCAGCGTTGAAGGCGCTTTGGCGGGAGTTTACGAGCAGTACTTC
TRBV5-1	NA	TRBJ1-3	NA	CASSSDYSSGNTIYF	TGCGCCAGCAGCTCGGACTACTCCTCTGGAAACACCATATATTTT
TRBV9	NA	TRBJ2-1	TRBD2	CASRGASGRDEQFF	TGTGCCAGCAGAGGGGCTAGCGGGAGGGATGAGCAGTTCTTC
TRBV29-1	NA	TRBJ2-2	TRBD2	CSVEKGLAGYTGELFF	TGCAGCGTTGAAAAGGGACTAGCGGGATACACCGGGGAGCTGTTTTTT
TRBV28	NA	TRBJ2-6	NA	CASSLQDYSGANVLTF	TGTGCCAGCAGTTTACAGGACTACTCTGGGGCCAACGTCCTGACTTTC
TRBV5-1	NA	TRBJ2-1	TRBD1	CASSPGGQGGVIGKYNEQFF	TGCGCCAGCAGCCCCGGAGGACAGGGTGGGGTTATTGGTAAATACAATGAGCAGTTCTTC
TRBV11-2	NA	TRBJ2-7	NA	CASGGEQSEQYF	TGTGCCAGCGGAGGGGAGCAGAGCGAGCAGTACTTC
TRBV29-1	NA	TRBJ2-1	TRBD1	CSVDGTDGVPYNEQFF	TGCAGCGTTGATGGGACAGACGGGGTGCCCTACAATGAGCAGTTCTTC
TRBV25-1	NA	TRBJ2-7	NA	CASSETVGTYEQYF	TGTGCCAGCAGTGAAACCGTGGGAACCTACGAGCAGTACTTC
TRBV9	NA	TRBJ1-3	TRBD1	CASSLQGAAGNTIYF	TGTGCCAGCAGCCTCCAGGGGGCAGCGGGAAACACCATATATTTT
TRBV5-6	NA	TRBJ2-7	TRBD2	CASSLLAGGPYEQYF	TGTGCCAGCAGCTTACTAGCGGGAGGGCCCTACGAGCAGTACTTC
TRBV5-1	NA	TRBJ2-5	NA	CASSLGRPDTWYQETQYF	TGCGCCAGCAGCCTTGGACGGCCCGACACTTGGTACCAAGAGACCCAGTACTTC
TRBV5-1	NA	TRBJ2-1	TRBD2	CASSLVVAGLRHNEQFF	TGCGCCAGCAGCTTGGTGGTAGCGGGATTGAGGCACAATGAGCAGTTCTTC
TRBV28	NA	TRBJ2-1	TRBD2	CASSSGTSSYNEQFF	TGTGCCAGCAGCTCCGGGACTAGCTCCTACAATGAGCAGTTCTTC
TRBV27	NA	TRBJ1-2	TRBD1	CASSPWTGYDYGYTF	TGTGCCAGCAGTCCATGGACAGGGTACGACTATGGCTACACCTTC
TRBV4-1	NA	TRBJ1-1	NA	CASSPSNTEAFF	TGCGCCAGCAGCCCTAGCAACACTGAAGCTTTCTTT
TRBV7-8	NA	TRBJ2-7	TRBD1	CASSSPTGDSYEQYF	TGTGCCAGCAGCTCCCCCACAGGGGACTCCTACGAGCAGTACTTC
TRBV9	NA	TRBJ2-1	NA	CASSVSADNNEQFF	TGTGCCAGCAGCGTAAGTGCGGACAACAATGAGCAGTTCTTC
TRBV4-1	NA	TRBJ1-1	NA	CASSQAPGFGNTEAFF	TGCGCCAGCAGCCAAGCTCCGGGATTCGGGAACACTGAAGCTTTCTTT
TRBV11-2	once	TRBJ1-2	NA	CASSLAVGRDYGYTF	TGTGCCAGCAGCTTAGCAGTAGGCAGGGACTATGGCTACACCTTC